This T cell receptor (beta chain) was sequenced for a study of blood T cell repertoires in COVID-19. Overall study: Whether acute or convalescent, the COVID-19 samples came from the United States, Italy and Spain.

TCRdb's table, derived via immunoSEQ multiplex PCR, lists solely in-frame clones and lacks some. The sample yields roughly 150,000 clones, approximately 80% seen once. J gave up 3 bases and V 4 bases, and 7 bases lay outside the gene matches. The CDR3 is 16 amino acids. Sequenced sample: peripheral blood. The chain carries TRBV23-1 and TRBJ2-3, with 10 bases that match TRBD1. TRBV23-1 is classed as an ORF, of uncertain function. This clonotype was obtained from a woman of 80 years or more with acute or convalescent COVID-19. CDR3 bases: TGCGCCAGCAGTCCTCACCGGGACAGGGGTACAGATACGCAGTATTTT. It yields the protein CASSPHRDRGTDTQYF.